These 9 T cell receptor beta chains were all obtained from the same sample, sequenced in a study of shared clonotypes between healthy human individuals. The protocol was immunoSEQ multiplex PCR, while the TCRdb copy is restricted to in-frame clones and leaves out a portion. The sample lists roughly 1,600,000 clones; approximately 98.5% were seen once. Material for sequencing was naive CD4+ T cells sorted from blood. Subset reported: CD45RA+ positively selected. The receptor set was obtained from a man under 40 in good health.

The chain has TRBV27 and TRBJ2-1; TRBD1 aligns across 8 bases. CDR3 length: 18 amino acids. The germline V gene has CDR1 MNHEY and CDR2 SMNVEV (reference sequence). V lost 6 bases, J lost 6 bases, and 19 bases stayed unmatched. CDR3 sequence: CASSPGQGIVPPVNEQFF. The CDR3, as DNA: TGTGCCAGCAGCCCAGGACAGGGAATAGTACCGCCAGTCAATGAGCAGTTCTTC.

V usage is TRBV28 and J usage is TRBJ1-1; perhaps TRBD1 as D (5 bases). CDR3 length: 12 amino acids. The V and J ends lost 1 base and 9 bases respectively, with 9 bases between them. The germline gives CDR1 MDHEN, CDR2 SYDVKM. CDR3 DNA: TGTGCCAGCAGTTTATCGGGGCGCCAAGCTTTCTTT. Protein sequence: CASSLSGRQAFF.

This clone has just one count. This chain links TRBV9 with TRBJ2-7, with a tentative D call TRBD1 (5 bases). Per the germline V gene, CDR1 is SGDLS and CDR2 is YYNGEE. The CDR3 consists of 16 residues. V lost 3 bases to trimming and J lost 1 base, with 17 bases between them. CDR3 in amino acids: CASSAAPTARSYEQYF. For the CDR3, the DNA is TGTGCCAGCAGCGCCGCCCCGACAGCTAGATCCTACGAGCAGTACTTC.

The chain uses TRBV6-4 and TRBJ1-5, with D possibly being TRBD1 (6 bases). The V end lost 7 bases, the J end lost 3 bases, and 16 bases lay between the germline ends. The CDR3 loop spans 15 amino acids. Looked up from germline, CDR1 is MRHNA and CDR2 is SNTAGT. The CDR3 spells CASTHREPDNQPQHF. CDR3 in DNA: TGTGCCAGCACACACAGGGAACCGGACAATCAGCCCCAGCATTTT.

The rearrangement links TRBV25-1 to TRBJ2-2, with no clear D. The V end was cut by 5 bases, the J end by 1 base, with 8 bases between. The CDR3 extends over 14 amino acids. Germline V gives CDR1 MGHDK, CDR2 SYGVNS. CDR3 in amino acids: CASSQPGNTGELFF. As DNA, the CDR3 is TGTGCCAGCAGTCAGCCGGGGAACACCGGGGAGCTGTTTTTT.

The chain combines TRBV29-1 with TRBJ2-1; weak D call: TRBD1 (5 bases). The CDR3 is made up of 13 amino acids. Germline loops: CDR1 SQVTM, CDR2 ANQGSEA. V lost 4 bases and J lost 9, with 16 bases in between. In DNA form, the CDR3 reads TGCAGCGTTGGAAGTTCAGGGAAAAGTGAGCAGTTCTTC. It specifies CSVGSSGKSEQFF.

This chain links TRBV10-3 with TRBJ1-2, with a possible D match to TRBD1 (5 bases). The germline gives CDR1 ENHRY, CDR2 SYGVKD. CDR3 size: 16 residues. Trimming removed 3 bases at V and 3 bases at J, with 17 bases between. The CDR3 region is CAISEGLALGDYGYTF. The CDR3 region has the DNA TGTGCCATCAGTGAAGGACTAGCTTTGGGGGACTATGGCTACACCTTC.

This chain connects TRBV28 to TRBJ2-7; TRBD1 is a possible D gene (6 bases). V lost 0 bases to trimming and J lost 3 bases, with 12 bases between them. The V gene's germline CDR1 is MDHEN and CDR2 SYDVKM. This CDR3 comprises 15 residues. CDR3 nucleotide sequence: TGTGCCAGCAGTTTATGGGGGGCCCCTGGCTACGAGCAGTACTTC. Protein: CASSLWGAPGYEQYF.

The rearrangement joins TRBV6-1 to TRBJ2-7; D gene uncertain. CDR1 and CDR2 from the germline V gene are MNHNS and SASEGT. This CDR3 has 11 amino acids. Trimming left V 6 bases short and J 7 bases short, with 10 bases between. The CDR3 sequence is CASRIGREQYF. In DNA form, the CDR3 reads TGTGCCAGCAGAATAGGGCGGGAGCAGTACTTC.